Reported below is one TCR beta chain. These data come from a study of blood T cell repertoires in COVID-19. For the study at large: The United States, Italy and Spain supplied acute and convalescent COVID-19 samples. T cells, B-cell-depleted T cells, or PBMCs supplied cDNA or gDNA.

The junction had 8 bases not matched to a gene; V was cut back by 5 bases and J by 6 bases. CDR3 size: 14 residues. CDR1 and CDR2 from the germline V gene are MNHEY and SVGAGI. Libraries were prepared by immunoSEQ multiplex PCR; TCRdb keeps only in-frame clonotypes and omits some of them. Of 70,000 to 85,000 clones listed, over 75% were seen once; the top ten hold roughly 12%. The rearrangement uses TRBV6-5 and TRBJ2-7; TRBD1 matches at 9 bases. This receptor was taken from an elderly man with acute or convalescent COVID-19. Specimen: peripheral blood. The CDR3 DNA reads TGTGCCAGCAGTACGCCGGGACAGGGTACCGAGCAGTACTTC. Its translation: CASSTPGQGTEQYF.